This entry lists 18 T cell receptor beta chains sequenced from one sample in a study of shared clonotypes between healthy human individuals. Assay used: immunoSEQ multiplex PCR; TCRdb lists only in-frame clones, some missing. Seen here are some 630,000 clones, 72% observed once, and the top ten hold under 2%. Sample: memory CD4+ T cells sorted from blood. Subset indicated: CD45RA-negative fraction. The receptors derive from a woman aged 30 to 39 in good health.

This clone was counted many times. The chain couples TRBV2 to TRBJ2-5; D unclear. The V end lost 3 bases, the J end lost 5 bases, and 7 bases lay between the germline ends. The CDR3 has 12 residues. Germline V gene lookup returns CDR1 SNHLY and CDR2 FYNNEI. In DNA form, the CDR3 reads TGTGCCAGCAGTGATGGGCCCGAGACCCAGTACTTC. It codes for CASSDGPETQYF.

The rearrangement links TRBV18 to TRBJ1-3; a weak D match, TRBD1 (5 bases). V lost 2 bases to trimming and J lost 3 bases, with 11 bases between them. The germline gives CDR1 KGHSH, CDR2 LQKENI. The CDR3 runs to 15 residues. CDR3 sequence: CASSPRGTDGNTIYF. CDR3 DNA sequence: TGTGCCAGCTCACCAAGAGGGACGGATGGAAACACCATATATTTT.

CDR3 region: CASSPMAGEVYEQYF. The CDR3 DNA reads as TGTGCCAGCTCACCAATGGCGGGAGAAGTCTACGAGCAGTACTTC. The V gene is TRBV18, the J gene TRBJ2-7; 7 bases are a match to TRBD2. With V trimmed by 2 bases and J by 3 bases, 7 bases remained unmatched. CDR3 size: 15 residues. Germline V lookup: CDR1 KGHSH, CDR2 LQKENI.

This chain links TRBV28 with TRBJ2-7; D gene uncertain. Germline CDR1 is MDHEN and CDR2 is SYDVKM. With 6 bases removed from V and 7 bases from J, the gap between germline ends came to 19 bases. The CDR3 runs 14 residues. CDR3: CASSPPLGGWEQYF. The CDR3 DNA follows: TGTGCCAGCAGCCCACCTCTGGGTGGGTGGGAGCAGTACTTC.

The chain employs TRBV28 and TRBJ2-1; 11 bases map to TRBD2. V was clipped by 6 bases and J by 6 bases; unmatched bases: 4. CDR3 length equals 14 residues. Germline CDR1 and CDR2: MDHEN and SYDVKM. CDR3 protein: CASRRLAGTNEQFF. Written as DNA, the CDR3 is TGTGCCAGCAGACGACTAGCGGGAACCAATGAGCAGTTCTTC.

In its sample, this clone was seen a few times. The CDR3 sequence is CASSPLQGLAYEQYF. CDR3 nucleotide sequence: TGCGCCAGCAGCCCGTTACAGGGGTTGGCCTACGAGCAGTACTTC. The genes are TRBV5-1 and TRBJ2-7; the match to TRBD1 covers 7 bases. Germline V gives CDR1 SGHRS, CDR2 YFSETQ. J was trimmed by 2 bases and V by 4 bases; bases with no gene match: 9. This CDR3 comprises 15 residues. The entire variable domain, with the rest obtained from reference TRBV5-1 and TRBJ2-7, is as follows: KAGVTQTPRYLIKTRGQQVTLSCSPISGHRSVSWYQQTPGQGLQFLFEYFSETQRNKGNFPGRFSGRQFSNSRSEMNVSTLELGDSALYLCASSPLQGLAYEQYFGPGTRLTVT.

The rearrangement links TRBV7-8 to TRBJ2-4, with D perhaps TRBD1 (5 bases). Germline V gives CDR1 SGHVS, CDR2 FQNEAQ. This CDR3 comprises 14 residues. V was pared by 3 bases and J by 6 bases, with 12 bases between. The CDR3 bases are TGTGCCAGCAGCTTGTGGGGCGAAGGAAACATTCAGTACTTC. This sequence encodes CASSLWGEGNIQYF.

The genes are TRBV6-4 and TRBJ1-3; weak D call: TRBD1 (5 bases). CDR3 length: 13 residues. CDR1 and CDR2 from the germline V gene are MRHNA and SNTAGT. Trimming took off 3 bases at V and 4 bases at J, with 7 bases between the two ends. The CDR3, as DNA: TGTGCCAGCAGTGAACAGGCGGGAAACACCATATATTTT. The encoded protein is CASSEQAGNTIYF.

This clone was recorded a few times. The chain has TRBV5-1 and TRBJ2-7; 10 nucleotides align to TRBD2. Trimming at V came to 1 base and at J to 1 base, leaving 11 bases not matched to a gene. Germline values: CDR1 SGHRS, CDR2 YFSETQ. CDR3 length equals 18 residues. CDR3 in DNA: TGCGCCAGCAGCTTGAGAGCGGGAGGGCCTGTAGATTCCTACGAGCAGTACTTC. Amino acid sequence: CASSLRAGGPVDSYEQYF. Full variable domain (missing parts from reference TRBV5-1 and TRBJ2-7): KAGVTQTPRYLIKTRGQQVTLSCSPISGHRSVSWYQQTPGQGLQFLFEYFSETQRNKGNFPGRFSGRQFSNSRSEMNVSTLELGDSALYLCASSLRAGGPVDSYEQYFGPGTRLTVT.

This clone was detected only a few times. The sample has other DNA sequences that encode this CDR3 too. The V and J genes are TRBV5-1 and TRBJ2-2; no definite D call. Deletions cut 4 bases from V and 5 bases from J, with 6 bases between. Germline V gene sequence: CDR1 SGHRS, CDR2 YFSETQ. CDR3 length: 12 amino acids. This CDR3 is CASSLTTGELFF. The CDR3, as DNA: TGCGCCAGCAGCCTGACAACCGGGGAGCTGTTTTTT.

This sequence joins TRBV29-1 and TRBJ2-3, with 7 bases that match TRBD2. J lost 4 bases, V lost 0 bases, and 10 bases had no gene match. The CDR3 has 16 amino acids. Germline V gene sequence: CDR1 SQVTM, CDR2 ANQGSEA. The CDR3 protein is CSVEDLNGRSADTQYF. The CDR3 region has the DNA TGCAGCGTTGAAGATCTTAACGGGAGGTCTGCAGATACGCAGTATTTT.

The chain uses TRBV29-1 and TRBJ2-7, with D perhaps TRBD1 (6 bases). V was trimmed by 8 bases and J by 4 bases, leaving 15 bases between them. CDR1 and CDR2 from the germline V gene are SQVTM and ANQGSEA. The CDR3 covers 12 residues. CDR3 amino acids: CSHTGFGYEQYF. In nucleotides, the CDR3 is TGCAGCCATACAGGGTTCGGATACGAGCAGTACTTC.

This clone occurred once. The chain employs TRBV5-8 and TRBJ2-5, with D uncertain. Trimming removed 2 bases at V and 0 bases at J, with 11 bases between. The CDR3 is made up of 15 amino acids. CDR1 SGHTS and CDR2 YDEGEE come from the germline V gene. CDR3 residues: CASSLGAQNQETQYF. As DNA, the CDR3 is TGTGCCAGCAGCTTAGGTGCGCAGAACCAAGAGACCCAGTACTTC.

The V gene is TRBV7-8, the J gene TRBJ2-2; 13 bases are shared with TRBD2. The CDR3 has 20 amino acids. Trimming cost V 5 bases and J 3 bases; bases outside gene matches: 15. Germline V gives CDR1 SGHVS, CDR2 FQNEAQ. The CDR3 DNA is TGTGCCAGCAGCCCGCAAAGACTAGCGGGAGGTCACTTCTACACCGGGGAGCTGTTTTTT. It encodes CASSPQRLAGGHFYTGELFF.

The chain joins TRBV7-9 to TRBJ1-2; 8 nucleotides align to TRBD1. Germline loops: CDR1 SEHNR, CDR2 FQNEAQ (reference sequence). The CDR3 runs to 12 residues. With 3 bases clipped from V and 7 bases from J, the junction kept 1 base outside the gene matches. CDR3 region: CASSFTGGGYTF. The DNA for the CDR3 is TGTGCCAGCAGCTTCACAGGGGGTGGCTACACCTTC. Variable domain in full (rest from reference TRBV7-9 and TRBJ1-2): DTGVSQNPRHKITKRGQNVTFRCDPISEHNRLYWYRQTLGQGPEFLTYFQNEAQLEKSRLLSDRFSAERPKGSFSTLEIQRTEQGDSAMYLCASSFTGGGYTFGSGTRLTVV.

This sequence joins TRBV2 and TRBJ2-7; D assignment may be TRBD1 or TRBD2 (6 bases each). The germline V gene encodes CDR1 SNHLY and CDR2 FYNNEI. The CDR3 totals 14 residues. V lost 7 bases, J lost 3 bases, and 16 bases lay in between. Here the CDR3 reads CASKTGRSRYEQYF. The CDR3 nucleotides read TGTGCCAGCAAAACAGGGAGGTCGCGCTACGAGCAGTACTTC. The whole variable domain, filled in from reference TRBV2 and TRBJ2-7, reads EPEVTQTPSHQVTQMGQEVILRCVPISNHLYFYWYRQILGQKVEFLVSFYNNEISEKSEIFDDQFSVERPDGSNFTLKIRSTKLEDSAMYFCASKTGRSRYEQYFGPGTRLTVT.

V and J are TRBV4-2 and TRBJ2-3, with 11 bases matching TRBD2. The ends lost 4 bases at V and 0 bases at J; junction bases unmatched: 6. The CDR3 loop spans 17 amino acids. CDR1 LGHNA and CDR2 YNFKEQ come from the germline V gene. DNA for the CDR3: TGTGCCAGCAGCCTATTGGGACTAGCGGAAAGCACAGATACGCAGTATTTT. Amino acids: CASSLLGLAESTDTQYF.

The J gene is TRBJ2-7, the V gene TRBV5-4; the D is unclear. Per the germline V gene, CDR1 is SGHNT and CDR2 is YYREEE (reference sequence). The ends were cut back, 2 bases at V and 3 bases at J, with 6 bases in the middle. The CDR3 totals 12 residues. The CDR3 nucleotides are TGTGCCAGCAGCTTCGAGGTCTACGAGCAGTACTTC. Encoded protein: CASSFEVYEQYF.